Detailed here is one T cell receptor (beta chain). This clonotype turned up a few times. This clone's antigen is unknown. No quality values exist for individual bases; no much larger clone is one base distant. This specimen comes from a study of T-cell reconstitution after alpha-beta-depleted transplantation in children (dated by TCRdb to the mid-2010s). About the study as a whole: Using TCR repertoire profiling, the study quantitatively followed how T-cell immune reconstitution unfolded in children after TCRalphabeta/CD19-depleted allogeneic hematopoietic cell transplantation.

The CDR3, cysteine through phenylalanine, is 14 amino acids long. CDR3 DNA only is kept here, 42 bases in frame from base 1. The germline V gene gives CDR1 as SGHRS and CDR2 as YFSETQ. V lost 2 bases and J lost 1 base; the stretch between them is 10 bases long. The receptor library was made with PCR. The reads were generated on an Illumina HiSeq 2500. TCR libraries were prepared with molecular barcoding, using unique molecular identifiers to normalize TCRbeta repertoire quantification. Clones were called with MiXCR by TCRdb after fastp trimmed the public reads at Q25, and only in-frame beta chains were retained. Rows are combined by CDR3 protein, so each entry shows the most common genes and DNA. The sample table holds 210,000 or so distinct CDR3 sequences, of which 8% to 10% were seen once. The ten largest make up 5.5% to 8% of the sample.

This TCR came from a human donor who donated a stem cell graft to a child with acute lymphoblastic leukemia. Specimen: PBMCs from the stem cell graft donor, collected from the stem cell graft. The V gene is TRBV5-1 and the J gene is TRBJ2-7; a tentative D call is TRBD1 (6 bases match). For the CDR3, the sequence is CASSLETGSYEQYF. The DNA sequence is as follows: TGCGCCAGCAGCTTAGAAACAGGGTCCTACGAGCAGTACTTC. The entire variable domain, with the stretches around the CDR3 drawn from the reference TRBV5-1 and TRBJ2-7 proteins, is KAGVTQTPRYLIKTRGQQVTLSCSPISGHRSVSWYQQTPGQGLQFLFEYFSETQRNKGNFPGRFSGRQFSNSRSEMNVSTLELGDSALYLCASSLETGSYEQYFGPGTRLTVT.